These 21 T cell receptor beta chains were sequenced from one sample in a study of shared clonotypes between healthy human individuals. Sequencing was performed with immunoSEQ multiplex PCR; in TCRdb, only in-frame clones are kept and a portion is missing. This table has around 1.5 million clones, around 98% appearing once. Input material: naive CD4+ T cells sorted from blood. Subset given: CD45RA+ positively selected. The receptors here all came from a young man in good health.

This chain joins TRBV4-1 and TRBJ2-7; 8 bases are shared with TRBD2. The J segment lost 7 bases and the V segment lost 5 bases, leaving 16 bases of the junction unmatched. Germline lookup yields CDR1 MGHRA and CDR2 YSYEKL. The CDR3 sequence is 16 residues long. The CDR3 sequence: CASSKGVSGTYREQYF. As DNA, the CDR3 is TGCGCCAGCAGCAAAGGAGTTAGCGGGACTTATCGAGAGCAGTACTTC.

In regard to this clone: The sample has other DNA sequences that encode this CDR3 too. The V call is TRBV7-8, the J call TRBJ1-3, with D unclear. Trimming removed 1 base at V and 4 bases at J, with 5 bases between. Germline CDR1 and CDR2: SGHVS and FQNEAQ. The CDR3 runs 13 residues. The CDR3 DNA is TGTGCCAGCAGCTTAGGGGGAGGAAACACCATATATTTT. It translates to CASSLGGGNTIYF.

The chain has TRBV5-1 and TRBJ2-2; D unclear. Trimming took off 1 base at V and 6 bases at J, with 7 bases between the two ends. This CDR3 is 13 amino acids long. Germline lookup yields CDR1 SGHRS and CDR2 YFSETQ. CDR3 coding DNA: TGCGCCAGCAGCTTGATCGGCCCCGGGGAGCTGTTTTTT. It is translated as CASSLIGPGELFF.

The chain couples TRBV7-2 to TRBJ2-5, with a weak D call TRBD1 (5 bases). CDR1 and CDR2 (germline): SGHTA, FQGNSA. Trimming removed 5 bases from V and 5 bases from J, with 24 bases in between. The CDR3 spans 17 residues. This CDR3 is CASSPRVGLASRETQYF. The CDR3 DNA is TGTGCCAGCAGCCCTAGGGTGGGGCTGGCCAGTCGCGAGACCCAGTACTTC. Complete variable domain (other parts from reference TRBV7-2 and TRBJ2-5): GAGVSQSPSNKVTEKGKDVELRCDPISGHTALYWYRQSLGQGLEFLIYFQGNSAPDKSGLPSDRFSAERTGGSVSTLTIQRTQQEDSAVYLCASSPRVGLASRETQYFGPGTRLLVL.

This chain connects TRBV7-6 to TRBJ2-2, with 10 nucleotides matching TRBD2. This CDR3 is 18 amino acids long. V was pared by 2 bases and J by 0 bases, with 6 bases of the junction left unmatched. The germline V gene has CDR1 SGHVS and CDR2 FNYEAQ. CDR3 bases: TGTGCCAGCAGCTTACCGCCAGCGGGAGGGGCGAACACCGGGGAGCTGTTTTTT. It encodes CASSLPPAGGANTGELFF. The complete variable domain, with remaining parts taken from reference TRBV7-6 and TRBJ2-2, reads GAGVSQSPRYKVTKRGQDVALRCDPISGHVSLYWYRQALGQGPEFLTYFNYEAQQDKSGLPNDRFSAERPEGSISTLTIQRTEQRDSAMYRCASSLPPAGGANTGELFFGEGSRLTVL.

This clone came up once. The rearrangement uses TRBV28 and TRBJ1-1; D is ambiguous. This CDR3 region has 17 residues. The V end was cut by 8 bases, the J end by 0 bases, with 22 bases between. Germline V gene sequence: CDR1 MDHEN, CDR2 SYDVKM. CDR3 nucleotides: TGTGCCAGCGACCGCAAGTACAGTTTGTTTTTGAACACTGAAGCTTTCTTT. Protein sequence: CASDRKYSLFLNTEAFF.

The chain is built from TRBV5-1 and TRBJ2-6; a possible D gene is TRBD1 (6 bases). Germline V CDR1 and CDR2: SGHRS, YFSETQ. This CDR3 spans 16 amino acids. V was pared by 4 bases and J by 0 bases, with 11 bases between. The CDR3 spells CASSTQGGSGANVLTF. The DNA for the CDR3 is TGCGCCAGCAGCACCCAAGGGGGCTCTGGGGCCAACGTCCTGACTTTC.

The chain couples TRBV7-9 to TRBJ2-1; 7 bases align to TRBD1. V shed 4 bases and J 5 bases; nucleotides not matched to a gene: 11. Germline CDR1 is SEHNR and CDR2 is FQNEAQ (reference sequence). This CDR3 spans 16 amino acids. CDR3 DNA sequence: TGTGCCAGCAGCTCCTACCTACAGGGGAATAACAATGAGCAGTTCTTC. Residues: CASSSYLQGNNNEQFF.

On this clone itself: Other DNA sequences in this sample translate to the same CDR3. The chain combines TRBV29-1 with TRBJ1-1; D ambiguous. The CDR3 has 10 amino acids. V was trimmed by 6 bases and J by 2 bases, leaving 4 bases between them. CDR1 is SQVTM and CDR2 is ANQGSEA in the germline V gene. CDR3 in DNA: TGCAGCGTCCAAAACACTGAAGCTTTCTTT. Protein sequence: CSVQNTEAFF.

This chain joins TRBV28 and TRBJ2-5, with TRBD1 as a possible D gene (6 bases). The germline V gene encodes CDR1 MDHEN and CDR2 SYDVKM. This CDR3 region has 16 residues. Between the trimmed V and J ends, which lost 2 bases and 1 base, there was a span of 14 bases. The CDR3 spells CASSLVVRTAQETQYF. CDR3 DNA: TGTGCCAGCAGTTTAGTTGTGCGGACAGCCCAAGAGACCCAGTACTTC.

This chain uses TRBV7-9 with TRBJ1-2; tentatively, D is TRBD1 (5 bases). Trimming removed 1 base at V and 8 bases at J, with 20 bases between. Germline values: CDR1 SEHNR, CDR2 FQNEAQ (reference sequence). The CDR3 loop spans 16 amino acids. CDR3 sequence: CASSLEGVTPRFGYTF. The CDR3 bases are TGTGCCAGCAGCTTAGAAGGGGTCACGCCAAGGTTCGGCTACACCTTC.

The V and J genes are TRBV9 and TRBJ2-2; the D is unclear. Germline V gives CDR1 SGDLS, CDR2 YYNGEE. V shed 0 bases and J shed 7 bases, with 7 bases lying between them. The CDR3 loop spans 13 amino acids. CDR3 sequence: CASSVATDGELFF. The DNA of the CDR3 is TGTGCCAGCAGCGTAGCTACGGACGGGGAGCTGTTTTTT.

This clone occurred once. This chain connects TRBV7-8 to TRBJ1-2, with D possibly matching TRBD1 (5 bases). Trimming stripped 3 bases from V and 7 bases from J, with 12 bases between. CDR1 and CDR2 from the germline V gene are SGHVS and FQNEAQ. The length of the CDR3 is 13 residues. The DNA of the CDR3 is TGTGCCAGCAGCTTCCAGGGACGTCCTGGCTACACCTTC. This gives the protein CASSFQGRPGYTF.

The chain combines TRBV28 with TRBJ2-1; tentative D call: TRBD2 (5 bases). The V and J ends lost 2 bases and 4 bases respectively, with 12 bases between them. Looked up from germline, CDR1 is MDHEN and CDR2 is SYDVKM. The CDR3 has 15 residues. The CDR3 DNA follows: TGTGCCAGCAGTTTACCGAGCGGAATTTACAATGAGCAGTTCTTC. Translated: CASSLPSGIYNEQFF.

The rearrangement uses TRBV18 and TRBJ1-4, with a tentative D call TRBD1 (5 bases). The CDR3 spans 18 residues. The ends were cut back, 3 bases at V and 6 bases at J, with 23 bases in the middle. CDR1 is KGHSH and CDR2 is LQKENI in the germline V gene. The CDR3 DNA reads TGTGCCAGCTCACCCCAGGGACGGACAACCGCGGGGGATGAAAAACTGTTTTTT. This encodes CASSPQGRTTAGDEKLFF.

The chain has TRBV7-8 and TRBJ2-2; D is possibly TRBD1 (5 bases). Germline CDR1 reads SGHVS; CDR2 reads FQNEAQ. Between the trimmed V and J ends, which lost 2 bases and 0 bases, there was a span of 7 bases. The CDR3 has 15 amino acids. The DNA for the CDR3 is TGTGCCAGCAGCTTAATACAGGCGAACACCGGGGAGCTGTTTTTT. Amino acids: CASSLIQANTGELFF.

The chain recombines TRBV28 with TRBJ1-1, with D possibly matching TRBD1 (5 bases). V was clipped by 4 bases and J by 4 bases, with 19 bases between them. Germline V gene lookup returns CDR1 MDHEN and CDR2 SYDVKM. This CDR3 has 16 residues. The CDR3 DNA sequence: TGTGCCAGCAGTTCAATCCGGCCTCAAAGGGGCACTGAAGCTTTCTTT. Protein sequence: CASSSIRPQRGTEAFF.

This clone occurred once. The CDR3 DNA is TGCGCCAGCAGTCTTACGGTACCGGGACAGGGTGGTATTTTCACCTACGAGCAGTACTTC. Its protein product is CASSLTVPGQGGIFTYEQYF. The chain is built from TRBV23-1 and TRBJ2-7; 9 positions agree with TRBD1. TRBV23-1 is an ORF, and what it does is uncertain. V gave up 4 bases and J gave up 2 bases; unmatched junction bases: 21. CDR3 length: 20 amino acids.

The rearrangement links TRBV9 to TRBJ1-5; possible D gene TRBD1, 6 bases. CDR1 is SGDLS, CDR2 YYNGEE, per germline. Deletions cut 4 bases from V and 2 bases from J, with 13 bases between. The CDR3 totals 15 residues. DNA for the CDR3: TGTGCCAGCAGCCAGAGGGGGTCGCGCAATCAGCCCCAGCATTTT. This translates into CASSQRGSRNQPQHF.

The chain is built from TRBV7-2 and TRBJ2-1; D ambiguous. The CDR3 runs 15 residues. The germline V gene encodes CDR1 SGHTA and CDR2 FQGNSA. The ends were cut back, 1 base at V and 9 bases at J, with 16 bases in the middle. CDR3 in amino acids: CASSLVVSSYSEQFF. The CDR3 DNA sequence: TGTGCCAGCAGCTTAGTAGTCTCCAGTTATAGTGAGCAGTTCTTC. Based on the CDR3 plus reference TRBV7-2 and TRBJ2-1, the full variable domain is GAGVSQSPSNKVTEKGKDVELRCDPISGHTALYWYRQSLGQGLEFLIYFQGNSAPDKSGLPSDRFSAERTGGSVSTLTIQRTQQEDSAVYLCASSLVVSSYSEQFFGPGTRLTVL.

This chain connects TRBV19 to TRBJ2-7, with TRBD2 matching 8 bases. Trimming cost V 4 bases and J 2 bases; bases outside gene matches: 10. Germline CDR1 reads LNHDA; CDR2 reads SQIVND (reference sequence). CDR3 length: 16 residues. The CDR3 reads CASSRNPGLGAYEQYF. The CDR3 region has the DNA TGTGCCAGTAGTAGAAATCCGGGACTAGGAGCCTACGAGCAGTACTTC.